The 4 T cell receptor beta chains reported below all come from one sample, sequenced in a study of T cell repertoires in cytomegalovirus infection (dated by TCRdb to 2018 to 2020). Sequencing was carried out with an Illumina HiSeq 1500. The raw public reads went through TCRdb reprocessing: fastp at Q25, MiXCR clone calling, in-frame beta chains kept. Each CDR3 protein gets just one entry, which takes the most common genes and DNA from the rows behind it. Across this sample there are fewer than 200,000 distinct CDR3 sequences, with approximately 15% seen only once. Of the sample, over 25% falls within the top ten clones. The specimen was PBMCs. The source of these receptors is a human donor in good health (CMV status not recorded). Some clones in this sample may be carry-over from other donors' samples.

The V and J genes are TRBV6-2 or TRBV6-3 and TRBJ2-1; D tentatively fits TRBD1 or TRBD2 (5 bases each). Germline V CDR1 and CDR2: MNHEY, SVGEGT. Deletions cut 7 bases from V and 5 bases from J, with 15 bases between. CDR3 length: 14 amino acids. Written as DNA, the CDR3 is TGTGCCAGCACCGCCGGGACCCCAAACAATGAGCAGTTCTTC. Protein sequence: CASTAGTPNNEQFF.

V gene TRBV15 combines with J gene TRBJ1-4, with no clear D. Trimming stripped 3 bases from V and 7 bases from J, with 9 bases between. Germline values: CDR1 LNHNV, CDR2 YYDKDF (reference sequence). This CDR3 is 13 amino acids long. The CDR3 DNA follows: TGTGCCACCAGCAGGGTAGGAAGTGAAAAACTGTTTTTT. It yields the protein CATSRVGSEKLFF.

This clonotype was observed many times. V gene TRBV6-2 or TRBV6-3 combines with J gene TRBJ1-3; TRBD1 might be the D (6 bases). Germline loops: CDR1 MNHEY, CDR2 SVGEGT. CDR3 length: 15 amino acids. The V end lost 10 bases, the J end lost 4 bases, and 20 bases lay between the germline ends. CDR3 loop: CAIEQGRSFGNTIYF. The CDR3 bases are TGTGCCATCGAACAGGGAAGGAGCTTCGGAAACACCATATATTTT.

This clonotype was counted at least ten times. The CDR3 region is CASSLGEGFPSGNTIYF. CDR3 coding DNA: TGTGCCAGCAGCTTAGGAGAAGGTTTCCCCTCTGGAAACACCATATATTTT. The rearrangement links TRBV7-2 to TRBJ1-3; unclear D gene. Trimming took off 1 base at V and 0 bases at J, with 13 bases between the two ends. The germline CDR1 and CDR2 sequences are SGHTA and FQGNSA. The CDR3 consists of 17 residues.